The 21 T cell receptor beta chains listed next were all sequenced from one sample in a study of blood T cells in healthy people across ages. A second PCR, run for roughly 7 to 12 cycles, used a sample-barcoded 5' primer plus a J-beta primer mix. TCRdb ran MiXCR on the 5' RACE reads and lists one entry per CDR3 protein. The sample records 750,000 to 850,000 distinct CDR3 sequences, just under 25% being singletons. The same data also went into a second study, on T cells of mothers and their children.

Input material: blood. These receptors were obtained from a boy younger than 18 in good health.

The chain combines TRBV5-1 with TRBJ1-4; no clear D. Germline lookup yields CDR1 SGHRS and CDR2 YFSETQ. The CDR3 covers 13 residues. Trimming took off 0 bases at V and 4 bases at J, with 4 bases between the two ends. CDR3 sequence (DNA): TGCGCCAGCAGCTTGGACAATAATGAAAAACTGTTTTTT. The encoded protein is CASSLDNNEKLFF.

CDR3 DNA: TGTGCCAGCAGCTTACAGGGGGCTTCAAGTGGCTACACCTTC. Protein: CASSLQGASSGYTF. V and J are TRBV7-2 and TRBJ1-2, with 8 bases matching TRBD1. V lost 2 bases and J lost 7; bases outside the gene matches: 6. Germline V gene data show CDR1 as SGHTA and CDR2 as FQGNSA. This CDR3 is built from 14 residues.

This clonotype was found once. The chain uses TRBV19 and TRBJ2-4; no firm D call. CDR3 length: 16 amino acids. V was clipped by 2 bases and J by 6 bases, with 17 bases between them. Germline V lookup: CDR1 LNHDA, CDR2 SQIVND (reference sequence). For the CDR3, the DNA is TGTGCCAGTAGTATAAAAGACGGACGTCTGGGAAACATTCAGTACTTC. As protein: CASSIKDGRLGNIQYF.

In its sample, this clonotype was seen a few times. V gene TRBV29-1 combines with J gene TRBJ1-1; D gene uncertain. Trimming cost V 3 bases and J 3 bases, with 11 bases left between them. Per the germline V gene, CDR1 is SQVTM and CDR2 is ANQGSEA. The CDR3 contains 13 residues. The CDR3, as DNA: TGCAGCGTTGAGGGAGGGAGGGACACTGAAGCTTTCTTT. This sequence encodes CSVEGGRDTEAFF. Together with reference TRBV29-1 and TRBJ1-1, the CDR3 gives the full variable domain: SAVISQKPSRDICQRGTSLTIQCQVDSQVTMMFWYRQQPGQSLTLIATANQGSEATYESGFVIDKFPISRPNLTFSTLTVSNMSPEDSSIYLCSVEGGRDTEAFFGQGTRLTVV.

The chain links TRBV6-5 to TRBJ1-1; D not resolved. The V end lost 2 bases, the J end lost 11 bases, and 12 bases lay between the germline ends. This CDR3 is built from 12 residues. Germline CDR1 is MNHEY and CDR2 is SVGAGI. The DNA of the CDR3 is TGTGCCAGCAGTTACAGAAACTTCTGTGCTTTCTTT. Amino acids: CASSYRNFCAFF.

The chain couples TRBV29-1 to TRBJ2-7; D gene ambiguous. Germline lookup yields CDR1 SQVTM and CDR2 ANQGSEA. V shed 5 bases and J shed 0 bases, with 11 bases lying between them. The CDR3 runs 13 residues. Here the CDR3 DNA reads TGCAGCGTTCTGGTCGGTTACTCCTACGAGCAGTACTTC. This translates into CSVLVGYSYEQYF.

This clonotype was detected only a few times. V gene TRBV7-9 combines with J gene TRBJ2-1; 10 bases fit TRBD2. The ends lost 5 bases at V and 4 bases at J; junction bases unmatched: 8. CDR1 and CDR2 from the germline V gene are SEHNR and FQNEAQ (reference sequence). This CDR3 comprises 16 residues. The chain's CDR3 is CASSLQLAGAYNEQFF. The CDR3 region has the DNA TGTGCCAGCAGCCTACAGCTAGCGGGGGCTTACAATGAGCAGTTCTTC.

This chain joins TRBV6-5 and TRBJ2-3, with D unresolved. The ends were cut back, 7 bases at V and 3 bases at J, with 11 bases in the middle. Germline CDR1 MNHEY, CDR2 SVGAGI. The CDR3 contains 13 residues. The CDR3: CASISRRTDTQYF. The DNA of the CDR3 is TGTGCCAGCATCTCCCGCCGTACAGATACGCAGTATTTT.

Of note for this clonotype: An end of the junction does not agree with germline; a read error may underlie this. This chain joins TRBV30 and TRBJ2-7; 8 nucleotides align to TRBD1. The CDR3 is 14 residues long. CDR1 is GTSNPN and CDR2 is SVGIG in the germline V gene (reference sequence). The CDR3 spells CAWSHGQGTYGQYF. The CDR3 region has the DNA TGTGCCTGGAGCCACGGACAGGGTACCTACGGGCAGTACTTC.

The CDR3 sequence: CASSESPRVGSNQPQHF. CDR3 DNA sequence: TGTGCCAGCAGTGAATCACCCCGCGTGGGTAGCAATCAGCCCCAGCATTTT. The chain has TRBV6-1 and TRBJ1-5; D gene uncertain. Trimming removed 2 bases at V and 0 bases at J, with 14 bases between. The CDR3 contains 17 residues. The germline CDR1 and CDR2 sequences are MNHNS and SASEGT.

In this sample, this clonotype turned up a few times. The chain joins TRBV10-3 to TRBJ2-5; D possibly corresponds to TRBD2 (5 bases). V was trimmed by 2 bases and J by 1 base, leaving 14 bases between them. The CDR3 is made up of 16 amino acids. Germline loops: CDR1 ENHRY, CDR2 SYGVKD. CDR3 loop: CAISEPTTRSQETQYF. The CDR3 bases are TGTGCCATCAGTGAGCCGACCACTAGGAGCCAAGAGACCCAGTACTTC.

In its sample, this clonotype was seen a few times. This chain joins TRBV24-1 and TRBJ2-5, with no clear D. Germline V gives CDR1 KGHDR, CDR2 SFDVKD. CDR3 length equals 15 residues. V was shortened by 0 bases and J by 5 bases, with 12 bases between the two germline ends. CDR3 loop: CATSDLGKMGETQYF. The CDR3 DNA reads as TGTGCCACCAGTGATTTGGGGAAAATGGGTGAGACCCAGTACTTC.

This sequence joins TRBV29-1 and TRBJ2-1; D is tentatively TRBD1 or TRBD2 (5 bases each). Trimming left V 8 bases short and J 7 bases short, with 18 bases between. The CDR3 has 13 amino acids. CDR1 and CDR2 from the germline V gene are SQVTM and ANQGSEA. The CDR3 bases are TGCAGCTTCAAACGGGGCTTCGGTAATGAGCAGTTCTTC. It translates to CSFKRGFGNEQFF.

This clonotype was counted between two and nine times. The V gene is TRBV2, the J gene TRBJ2-7; TRBD1 matches 9 bases. V lost 5 bases, J lost 0 bases, and 8 bases stayed unmatched. CDR1 and CDR2 (germline): SNHLY, FYNNEI. The CDR3 is made up of 16 amino acids. The DNA of the CDR3 is TGTGCCAGCAGTAAAAGAGAGACAGGGGGCTCCTACGAGCAGTACTTC. It codes for CASSKRETGGSYEQYF.

This sequence joins TRBV28 and TRBJ2-1; TRBD2 aligns across 10 bases. The CDR3 is 15 amino acids. The V gene end was trimmed by 3 bases and the J gene end by 3 bases; junction bases not matched to a gene: 2. CDR1 and CDR2 (germline): MDHEN, SYDVKM. The CDR3 sequence is CASSFGTSDYNEQFF. DNA of the CDR3: TGTGCCAGCAGTTTTGGGACTAGCGACTACAATGAGCAGTTCTTC.

This clonotype was observed a few times. The chain is built from TRBV20-1 and TRBJ1-5; the match to TRBD1 covers 8 bases. Germline values: CDR1 DFQATT, CDR2 SNEGSKA (reference sequence). The V segment lost 2 bases and the J segment 0 bases; nucleotides outside the gene matches: 15. The CDR3 loop spans 19 amino acids. CDR3 residues: CSARPTRDRRFDSNQPQHF. The CDR3 DNA sequence: TGCAGTGCTAGACCGACCCGGGACAGGAGATTCGATAGCAATCAGCCCCAGCATTTT.

This clonotype was detected a few times. The rearrangement uses TRBV5-5 and TRBJ2-5; D might be TRBD1 (6 bases). Trimming left V 0 bases short and J 2 bases short, with 11 bases between. The germline V gene encodes CDR1 SGHKS and CDR2 YYEKEE (reference sequence). CDR3 length: 15 amino acids. CDR3 DNA: TGTGCCAGCAGCTTGGTGACAGGACAGCAAGAGACCCAGTACTTC. It translates to CASSLVTGQQETQYF.

This clonotype turned up a few times. The genes are TRBV20-1 and TRBJ2-6, with no clear D. The germline gives CDR1 DFQATT, CDR2 SNEGSKA (reference sequence). Trimming shortened V by 0 bases and J by 4 bases, and 10 bases separated the two germline ends. This CDR3 is 15 amino acids long. The CDR3 nucleotides are TGCAGTGCTAGAGAATACGGGCTCGGGGCCAACGTCCTGACTTTC. This translates into CSAREYGLGANVLTF.

This clonotype was seen only a few times. The genes are TRBV5-6 and TRBJ2-5; D ambiguous. In germline, CDR1 is SGHDT, CDR2 YYEEEE. The CDR3 covers 14 residues. Trimming took 4 bases from V and 7 from J, leaving 17 bases between them. The DNA for the CDR3 is TGTGCCAGCAGCCCAAAGCGAGGACCGAGGACCCAGTACTTC. Translating gives CASSPKRGPRTQYF.

The V call is TRBV6-5, the J call TRBJ2-3; TRBD1 agrees at 9 bases. The V segment lost 6 bases and the J segment 2 bases; nucleotides outside the gene matches: 3. Per the germline V gene, CDR1 is MNHEY and CDR2 is SVGAGI. The CDR3 has 14 residues. For the CDR3, the DNA is TGTGCCAGCAGGGGACAGGGATTCACAGATACGCAGTATTTT. It codes for CASRGQGFTDTQYF.

The rearrangement links TRBV5-1 to TRBJ2-7, with TRBD1 matching 10 bases. Germline assignment: CDR1 SGHRS and CDR2 YFSETQ. The CDR3 extends over 16 amino acids. V was clipped by 0 bases and J by 4 bases; unmatched bases: 7. CDR3 coding DNA: TGCGCCAGCAGCTTGGGAATAGACAGGGGGCTTTACGAGCAGTACTTC. It codes for CASSLGIDRGLYEQYF.